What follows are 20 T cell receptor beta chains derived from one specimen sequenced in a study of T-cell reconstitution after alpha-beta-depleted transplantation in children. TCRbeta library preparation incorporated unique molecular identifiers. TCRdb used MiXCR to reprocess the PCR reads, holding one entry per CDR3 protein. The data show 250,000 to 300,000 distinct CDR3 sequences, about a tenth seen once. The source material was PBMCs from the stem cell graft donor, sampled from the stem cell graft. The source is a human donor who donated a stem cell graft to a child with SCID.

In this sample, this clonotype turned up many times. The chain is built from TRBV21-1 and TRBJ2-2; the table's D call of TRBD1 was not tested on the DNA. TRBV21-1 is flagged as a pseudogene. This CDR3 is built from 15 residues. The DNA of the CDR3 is TGTGCCAGCAGCAAGAAGGACAGGGGTGAAGGGAAGCTGTTTTTT. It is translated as CASSKKDRGEGKLFF.

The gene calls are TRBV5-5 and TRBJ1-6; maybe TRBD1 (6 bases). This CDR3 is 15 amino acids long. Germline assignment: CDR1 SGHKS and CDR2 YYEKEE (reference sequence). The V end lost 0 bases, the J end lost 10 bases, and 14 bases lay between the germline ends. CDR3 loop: CASSLGVGASSPLHF. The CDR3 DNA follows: TGTGCCAGCAGCTTGGGGGTGGGGGCCAGCTCACCCCTCCACTTT.

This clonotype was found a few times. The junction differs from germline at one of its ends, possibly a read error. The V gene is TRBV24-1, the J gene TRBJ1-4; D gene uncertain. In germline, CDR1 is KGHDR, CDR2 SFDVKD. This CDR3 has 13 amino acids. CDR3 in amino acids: CATSETAKEKLFF. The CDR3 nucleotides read TGTGCCACCAGTGAAACCGCTAAGGAAAAACTGTTTTTT.

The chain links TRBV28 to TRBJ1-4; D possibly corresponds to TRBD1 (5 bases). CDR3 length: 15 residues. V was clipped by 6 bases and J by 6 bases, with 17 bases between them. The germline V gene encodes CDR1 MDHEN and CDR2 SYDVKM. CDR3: CASRYPGLGDEKLFF. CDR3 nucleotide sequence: TGTGCCAGCAGATACCCGGGCCTAGGGGATGAAAAACTGTTTTTT.

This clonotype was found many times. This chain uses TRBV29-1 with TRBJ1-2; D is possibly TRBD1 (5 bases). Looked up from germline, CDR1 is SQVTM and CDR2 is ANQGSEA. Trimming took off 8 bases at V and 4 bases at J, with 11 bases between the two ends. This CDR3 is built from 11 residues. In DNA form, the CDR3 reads TGCAGCTACGACAGTCCCTATGGCTACACCTTC. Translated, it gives CSYDSPYGYTF.

The CDR3 DNA is TGTGCCAGCAGTCTGACACGGGGGGTTCCCACTGAAGCTTTCTTT. It specifies CASSLTRGVPTEAFF. V and J are TRBV12-3 or TRBV12-4 and TRBJ1-1, with D possibly TRBD1 on 5 matching bases. The V end lost 5 bases, the J end lost 4 bases, and 17 bases lay between the germline ends. This CDR3 is 15 amino acids long.

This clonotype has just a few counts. CDR3 DNA: TGTGCCAGCAGTGGACAGAACTATGGCTACACCTTC. Its protein is CASSGQNYGYTF. The rearrangement joins TRBV12-3 or TRBV12-4 to TRBJ1-2, with a possible D match to TRBD1 (6 bases). The CDR3 is made up of 12 amino acids. The V and J ends lost 5 bases and 2 bases respectively, with 6 bases between them.

In DNA, the CDR3 is TGTGCCAGCAGCTCTTTGGGACAGCAGAATGAGCAGTTCTTC. This sequence encodes CASSSLGQQNEQFF. This sequence joins TRBV7-2 and TRBJ2-1; 7 bases match TRBD1. Germline CDR1 is SGHTA and CDR2 is FQGNSA. J lost 7 bases, V lost 4 bases, and 7 bases had no gene match. This CDR3 contains 14 residues.

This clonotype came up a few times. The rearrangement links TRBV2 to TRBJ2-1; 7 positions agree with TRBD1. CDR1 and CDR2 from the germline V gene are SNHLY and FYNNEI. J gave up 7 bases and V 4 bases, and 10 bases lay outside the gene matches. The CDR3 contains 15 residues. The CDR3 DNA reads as TGTGCCAGCAGTGTTTCCCCTGACAGGGCAAATGAGCAGTTCTTC. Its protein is CASSVSPDRANEQFF.

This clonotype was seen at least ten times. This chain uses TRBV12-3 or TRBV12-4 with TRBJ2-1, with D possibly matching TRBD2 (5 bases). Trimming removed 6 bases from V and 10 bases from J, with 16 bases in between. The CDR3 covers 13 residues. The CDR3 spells CASRSYSLGEQFF. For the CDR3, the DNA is TGTGCCAGCAGGTCCTACTCACTAGGAGAGCAGTTCTTC.

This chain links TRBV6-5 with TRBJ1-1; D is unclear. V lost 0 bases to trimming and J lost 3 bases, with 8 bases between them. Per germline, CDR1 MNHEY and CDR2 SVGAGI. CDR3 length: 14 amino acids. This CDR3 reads CASSYSMPDTEAFF. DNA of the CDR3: TGTGCCAGCAGTTACTCCATGCCTGACACTGAAGCTTTCTTT.

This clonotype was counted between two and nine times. CDR3 DNA: TGTGCCAGCAGTGCTAGCGTAACGGGTTACAATGAGCAGTTCTTC. It translates to CASSASVTGYNEQFF. J is TRBJ2-1 and V is TRBV4-2; TRBD2 is a possible D gene (6 bases). Germline values: CDR1 LGHNA, CDR2 YNFKEQ. The V and J ends lost 6 bases and 4 bases respectively, with 16 bases between them. The CDR3 has 15 residues.

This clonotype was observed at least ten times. The CDR3 loop reads CATRERGPYEQYF. CDR3 DNA: TGTGCCACCCGCGAGCGGGGTCCTTACGAGCAGTACTTC. The chain combines TRBV6-5 with TRBJ2-7; 7 bases line up with TRBD2. The CDR3 has 13 residues. Germline CDR1 and CDR2: MNHEY and SVGAGI. With V trimmed by 10 bases and J by 4 bases, 10 bases remained unmatched.

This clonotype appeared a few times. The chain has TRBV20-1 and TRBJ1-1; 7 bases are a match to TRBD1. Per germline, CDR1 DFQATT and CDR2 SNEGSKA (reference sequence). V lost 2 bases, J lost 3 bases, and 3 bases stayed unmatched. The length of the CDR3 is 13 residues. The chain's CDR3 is CSARRGLDTEAFF. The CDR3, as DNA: TGCAGTGCTAGAAGGGGGCTGGACACTGAAGCTTTCTTT.

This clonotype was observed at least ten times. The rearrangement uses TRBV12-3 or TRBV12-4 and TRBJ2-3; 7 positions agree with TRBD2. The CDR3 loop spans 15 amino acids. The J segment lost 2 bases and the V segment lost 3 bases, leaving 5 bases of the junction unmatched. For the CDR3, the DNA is TGTGCCAGCAGTTTTGCGGGGGTTGACACAGATACGCAGTATTTT. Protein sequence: CASSFAGVDTDTQYF.

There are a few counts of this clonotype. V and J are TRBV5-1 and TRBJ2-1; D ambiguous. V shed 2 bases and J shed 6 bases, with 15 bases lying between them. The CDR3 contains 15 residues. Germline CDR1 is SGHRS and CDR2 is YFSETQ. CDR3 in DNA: TGCGCCAGCAGCTTAGGGCAGAGTCAGGTCAATGAGCAGTTCTTC. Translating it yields CASSLGQSQVNEQFF.

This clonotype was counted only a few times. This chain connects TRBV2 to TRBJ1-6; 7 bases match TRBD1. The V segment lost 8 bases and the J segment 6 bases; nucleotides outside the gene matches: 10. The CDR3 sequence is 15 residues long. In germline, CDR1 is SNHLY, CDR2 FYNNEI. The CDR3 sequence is CASETQTGTNSPLHF. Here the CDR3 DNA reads TGTGCCAGCGAGACCCAGACAGGGACTAATTCACCCCTCCACTTT.

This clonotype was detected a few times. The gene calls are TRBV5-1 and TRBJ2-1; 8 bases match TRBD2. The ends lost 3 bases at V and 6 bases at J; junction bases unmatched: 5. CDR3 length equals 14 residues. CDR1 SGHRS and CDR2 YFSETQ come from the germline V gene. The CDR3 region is CASSWGGGPNEQFF. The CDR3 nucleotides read TGCGCCAGCAGCTGGGGCGGGGGGCCCAATGAGCAGTTCTTC. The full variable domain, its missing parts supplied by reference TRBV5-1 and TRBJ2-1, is KAGVTQTPRYLIKTRGQQVTLSCSPISGHRSVSWYQQTPGQGLQFLFEYFSETQRNKGNFPGRFSGRQFSNSRSEMNVSTLELGDSALYLCASSWGGGPNEQFFGPGTRLTVL.

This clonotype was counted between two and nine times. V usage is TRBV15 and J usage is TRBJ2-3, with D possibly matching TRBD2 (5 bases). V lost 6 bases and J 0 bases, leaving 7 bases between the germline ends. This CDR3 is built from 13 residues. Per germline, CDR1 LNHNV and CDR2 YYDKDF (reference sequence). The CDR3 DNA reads TGTGCCACCAGGCGCGGGAGCACAGATACGCAGTATTTT. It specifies CATRRGSTDTQYF.

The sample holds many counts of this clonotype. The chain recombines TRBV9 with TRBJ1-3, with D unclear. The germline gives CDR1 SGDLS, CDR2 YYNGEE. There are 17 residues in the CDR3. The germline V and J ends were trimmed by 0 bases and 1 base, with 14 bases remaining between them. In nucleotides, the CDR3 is TGTGCCAGCAGCGTAGGGGTGCAGTTCCGATCTGGAAACACCATATATTTT. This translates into CASSVGVQFRSGNTIYF.